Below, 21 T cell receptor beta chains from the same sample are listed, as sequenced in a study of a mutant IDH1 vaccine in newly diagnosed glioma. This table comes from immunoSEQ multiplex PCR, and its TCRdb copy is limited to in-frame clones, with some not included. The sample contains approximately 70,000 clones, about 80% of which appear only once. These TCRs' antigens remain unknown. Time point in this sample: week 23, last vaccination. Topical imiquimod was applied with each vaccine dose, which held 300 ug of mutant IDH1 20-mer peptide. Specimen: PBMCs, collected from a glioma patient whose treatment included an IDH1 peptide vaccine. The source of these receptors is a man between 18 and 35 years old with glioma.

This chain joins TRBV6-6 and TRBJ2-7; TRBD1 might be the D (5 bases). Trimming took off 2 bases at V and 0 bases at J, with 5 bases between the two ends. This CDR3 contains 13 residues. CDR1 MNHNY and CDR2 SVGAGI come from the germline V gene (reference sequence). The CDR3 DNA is TGTGCCAGCAGTTACCAGGGCTCCTACGAGCAGTACTTC. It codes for CASSYQGSYEQYF.

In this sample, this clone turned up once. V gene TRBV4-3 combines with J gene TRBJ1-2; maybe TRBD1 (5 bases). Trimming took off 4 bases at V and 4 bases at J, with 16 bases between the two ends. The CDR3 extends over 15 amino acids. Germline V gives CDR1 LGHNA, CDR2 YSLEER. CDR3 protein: CASSPGDGTGYGYTF. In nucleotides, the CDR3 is TGCGCCAGCAGCCCGGGGGACGGGACGGGCTATGGCTACACCTTC.

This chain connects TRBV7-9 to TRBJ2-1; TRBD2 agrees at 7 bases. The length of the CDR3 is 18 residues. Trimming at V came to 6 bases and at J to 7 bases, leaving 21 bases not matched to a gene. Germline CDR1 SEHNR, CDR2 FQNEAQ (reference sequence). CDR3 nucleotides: TGTGCCAGCAGTCTCGAAGAACTACGCGGGAGTAAGAGAAATGAGCAGTTCTTC. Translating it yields CASSLEELRGSKRNEQFF.

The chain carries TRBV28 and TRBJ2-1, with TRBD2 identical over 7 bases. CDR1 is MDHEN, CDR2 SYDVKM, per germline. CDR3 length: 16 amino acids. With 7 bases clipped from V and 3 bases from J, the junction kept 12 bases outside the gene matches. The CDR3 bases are TGTGCCAGCACCGCAATGGGGGGGGGAGGCTACAATGAGCAGTTCTTC. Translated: CASTAMGGGGYNEQFF.

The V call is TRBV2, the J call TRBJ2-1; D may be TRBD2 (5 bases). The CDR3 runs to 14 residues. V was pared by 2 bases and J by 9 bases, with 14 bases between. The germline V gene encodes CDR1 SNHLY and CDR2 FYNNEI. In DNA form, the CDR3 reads TGTGCCAGCAGTGAATTTGGTAGCCGGGGTGAGCAGTTCTTC. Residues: CASSEFGSRGEQFF.

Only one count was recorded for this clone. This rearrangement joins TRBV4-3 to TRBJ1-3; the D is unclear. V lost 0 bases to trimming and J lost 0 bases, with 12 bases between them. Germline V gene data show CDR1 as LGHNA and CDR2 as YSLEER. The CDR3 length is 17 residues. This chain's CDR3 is CASSQDSGIDSGNTIYF. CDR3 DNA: TGCGCCAGCAGCCAAGATTCGGGGATCGACTCTGGAAACACCATATATTTT.

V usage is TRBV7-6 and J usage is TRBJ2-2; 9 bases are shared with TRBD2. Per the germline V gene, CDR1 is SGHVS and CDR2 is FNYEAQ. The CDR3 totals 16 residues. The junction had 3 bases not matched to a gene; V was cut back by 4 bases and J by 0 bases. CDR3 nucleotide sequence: TGTGCCAGCAGCTCGGGACTAGCTGCGAACACCGGGGAGCTGTTTTTT. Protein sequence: CASSSGLAANTGELFF. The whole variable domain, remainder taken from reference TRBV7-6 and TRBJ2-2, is GAGVSQSPRYKVTKRGQDVALRCDPISGHVSLYWYRQALGQGPEFLTYFNYEAQQDKSGLPNDRFSAERPEGSISTLTIQRTEQRDSAMYRCASSSGLAANTGELFFGEGSRLTVL.

The CDR3 spells CASSRTSGRQYF. In DNA, the CDR3 is TGTGCCAGCAGTCGGACTAGCGGGAGGCAGTATTTT. This chain connects TRBV5-4 to TRBJ2-3; 13 bases map to TRBD2. CDR1 and CDR2 from the germline V gene are SGHNT and YYREEE (reference sequence). The ends lost 5 bases at V and 11 bases at J; junction bases unmatched: 2. The CDR3 runs 12 residues.

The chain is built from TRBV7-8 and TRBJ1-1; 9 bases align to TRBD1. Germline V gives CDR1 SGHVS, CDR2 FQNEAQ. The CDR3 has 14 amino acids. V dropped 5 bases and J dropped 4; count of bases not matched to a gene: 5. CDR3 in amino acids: CASSSGQGRTEAFF. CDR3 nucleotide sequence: TGTGCCAGCAGCAGCGGACAGGGGCGCACTGAAGCTTTCTTT. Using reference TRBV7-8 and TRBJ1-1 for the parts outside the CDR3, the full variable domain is GAGVSQSPRYKVAKRGQDVALRCDPISGHVSLFWYQQALGQGPEFLTYFQNEAQLDKSGLPSDRFFAERPEGSVSTLKIQRTQQEDSAVYLCASSSGQGRTEAFFGQGTRLTVV.

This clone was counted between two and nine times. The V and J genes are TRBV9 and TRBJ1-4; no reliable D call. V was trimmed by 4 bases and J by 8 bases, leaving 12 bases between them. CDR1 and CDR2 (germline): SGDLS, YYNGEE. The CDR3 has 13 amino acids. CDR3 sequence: CASSLRTGEKLFF. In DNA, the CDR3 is TGTGCCAGCAGCCTCCGGACGGGAGAAAAACTGTTTTTT. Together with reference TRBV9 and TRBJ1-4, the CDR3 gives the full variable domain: DSGVTQTPKHLITATGQRVTLRCSPRSGDLSVYWYQQSLDQGLQFLIQYYNGEERAKGNILERFSAQQFPDLHSELNLSSLELGDSALYFCASSLRTGEKLFFGSGTQLSVL.

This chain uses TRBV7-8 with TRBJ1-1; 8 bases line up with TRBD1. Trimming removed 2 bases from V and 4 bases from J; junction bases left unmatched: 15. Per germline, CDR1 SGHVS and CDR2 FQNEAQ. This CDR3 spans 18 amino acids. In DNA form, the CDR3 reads TGTGCCAGCAGCTTAAGGACAGGGTTCGGGAACTTGGGCACTGAAGCTTTCTTT. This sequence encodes CASSLRTGFGNLGTEAFF.

CDR3 DNA sequence: TGTGCCAGCAGTTATGAGGGGCGGCCCCCGGGGGAGCTGTTTTTT. This gives the protein CASSYEGRPPGELFF. The genes are TRBV6-6 and TRBJ2-2, with D perhaps given as TRBD1 or TRBD2 (5 bases each). The ends were cut back, 3 bases at V and 8 bases at J, with 16 bases in the middle. CDR1 and CDR2 (germline): MNHNY, SVGAGI (reference sequence). The length of the CDR3 is 15 residues.

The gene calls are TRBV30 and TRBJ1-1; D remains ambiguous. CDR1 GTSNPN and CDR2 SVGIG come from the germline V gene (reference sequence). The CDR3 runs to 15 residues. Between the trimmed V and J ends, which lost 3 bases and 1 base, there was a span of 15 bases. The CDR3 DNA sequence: TGTGCCTGGAGGGAGAGGACCCTTAAGAACACTGAAGCTTTCTTT. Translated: CAWRERTLKNTEAFF.

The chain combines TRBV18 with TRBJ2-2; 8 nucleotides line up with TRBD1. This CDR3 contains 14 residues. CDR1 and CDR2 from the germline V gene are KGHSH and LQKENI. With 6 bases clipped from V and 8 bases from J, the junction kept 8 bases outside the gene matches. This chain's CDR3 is CASSRTGHGGELFF. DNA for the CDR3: TGTGCCAGCTCCCGGACAGGGCATGGAGGGGAGCTGTTTTTT.

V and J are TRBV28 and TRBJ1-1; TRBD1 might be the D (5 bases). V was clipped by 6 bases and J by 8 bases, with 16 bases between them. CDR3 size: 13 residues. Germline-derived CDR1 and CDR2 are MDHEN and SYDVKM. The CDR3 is CASSPGIQGEAFF. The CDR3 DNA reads TGTGCCAGCAGCCCCGGGATCCAGGGAGAAGCTTTCTTT.

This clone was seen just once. CDR3 bases: TGTGCCAGCAGTGAACGAGACCTGATATTAGCCAAAAACATTCAGTACTTC. As protein: CASSERDLILAKNIQYF. The V call is TRBV25-1, the J call TRBJ2-4; no clear D. This CDR3 contains 17 residues. Between the trimmed V and J ends, which lost 2 bases and 0 bases, there was a span of 14 bases. In germline, CDR1 is MGHDK, CDR2 SYGVNS. The full variable domain, completed using reference TRBV25-1 and TRBJ2-4, is EADIYQTPRYLVIGTGKKITLECSQTMGHDKMYWYQQDPGMELHLIHYSYGVNSTEKGDLSSESTVSRIRTEHFPLTLESARPSHTSQYLCASSERDLILAKNIQYFGAGTRLSVL.

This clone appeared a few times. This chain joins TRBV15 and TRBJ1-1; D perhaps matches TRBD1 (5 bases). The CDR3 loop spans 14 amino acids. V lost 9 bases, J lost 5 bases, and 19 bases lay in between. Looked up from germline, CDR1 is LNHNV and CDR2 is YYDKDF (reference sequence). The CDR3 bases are TGTGCCACTCGACCGGGCCCAGGGAGAACTGAAGCTTTCTTT. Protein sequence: CATRPGPGRTEAFF.

The CDR3 coding sequence is TGTGCCAGCAGCCCGACAGAGATTAACACTGAAGCTTTCTTT. Amino acids: CASSPTEINTEAFF. The V gene is TRBV6-5, the J gene TRBJ1-1; weak D call: TRBD1 (5 bases). CDR1 is MNHEY, CDR2 SVGAGI, per germline. The V and J ends lost 6 bases and 2 bases respectively, with 13 bases between them. This CDR3 region has 14 residues.

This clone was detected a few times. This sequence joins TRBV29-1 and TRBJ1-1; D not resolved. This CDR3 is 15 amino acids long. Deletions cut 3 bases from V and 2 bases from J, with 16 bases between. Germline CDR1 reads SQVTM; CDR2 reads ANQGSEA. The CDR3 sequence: CSVDFARILNTEAFF. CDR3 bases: TGCAGCGTTGATTTTGCTAGAATTTTAAACACTGAAGCTTTCTTT.

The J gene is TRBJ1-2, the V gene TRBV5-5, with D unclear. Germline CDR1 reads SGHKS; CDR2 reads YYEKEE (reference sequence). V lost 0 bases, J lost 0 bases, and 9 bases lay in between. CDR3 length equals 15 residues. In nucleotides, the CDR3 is TGTGCCAGCAGCTTGGCCACGACGGCTAACTATGGCTACACCTTC. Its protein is CASSLATTANYGYTF.

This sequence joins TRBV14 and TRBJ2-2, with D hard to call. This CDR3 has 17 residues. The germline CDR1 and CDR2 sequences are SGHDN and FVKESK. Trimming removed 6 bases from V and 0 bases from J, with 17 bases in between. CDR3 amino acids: CASRTTGHRANTGELFF. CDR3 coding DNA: TGTGCCAGCAGGACCACGGGCCACCGGGCGAACACCGGGGAGCTGTTTTTT.